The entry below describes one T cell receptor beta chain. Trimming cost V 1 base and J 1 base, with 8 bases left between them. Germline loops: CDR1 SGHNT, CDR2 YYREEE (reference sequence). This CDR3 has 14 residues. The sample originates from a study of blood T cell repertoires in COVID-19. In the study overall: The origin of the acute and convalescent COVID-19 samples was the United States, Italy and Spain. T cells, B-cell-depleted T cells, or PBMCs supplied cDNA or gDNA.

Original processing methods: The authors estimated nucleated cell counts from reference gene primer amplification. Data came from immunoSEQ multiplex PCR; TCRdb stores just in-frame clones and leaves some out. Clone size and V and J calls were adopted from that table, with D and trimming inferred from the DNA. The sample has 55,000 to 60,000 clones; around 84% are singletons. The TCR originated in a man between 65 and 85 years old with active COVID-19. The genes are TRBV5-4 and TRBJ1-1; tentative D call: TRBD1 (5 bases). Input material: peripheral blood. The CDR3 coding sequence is TGTGCCAGCAGCTTGTACAGGCAGAACACTGAAGCTTTCTTT. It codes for CASSLYRQNTEAFF.